This T cell receptor (beta chain) originates from a study of blood T cell repertoires in COVID-19. The CDR3 contains 15 residues. Germline V gives CDR1 GTSNPN, CDR2 SVGIG (reference sequence). V lost 3 bases and J lost 5; bases outside the gene matches: 8. The data were produced by immunoSEQ multiplex PCR, yet TCRdb's version contains in-frame clones alone and is incomplete. The table lists 55,000 to 95,000 clones, more than 80% of them singletons. The chain recombines TRBV30 with TRBJ2-7; TRBD2 matches at 12 bases. The sequenced material came from peripheral blood. This receptor was taken from a woman in her 70s with acute or convalescent COVID-19. The CDR3 spells CAWSFPSGRVDEQYF. The CDR3 region has the DNA TGTGCCTGGAGCTTCCCTAGCGGGAGGGTTGACGAGCAGTACTTC.